Below are 12 T cell receptor beta chains sequenced from a single sample in a study of shared clonotypes between healthy human individuals. Only in-frame clones appear in the TCRdb table, and some are missing; sequencing was by immunoSEQ multiplex PCR. The sample carries fewer than 550,000 clones, approximately 79% recorded once. The sample taken for sequencing was PBMCs. These receptors were collected from a woman aged 35 to 49 in good health. Some clones in this sample may be carry-over from other donors' samples.

This clone was recorded only once. The chain uses TRBV5-6 and TRBJ2-7; TRBD1 is a possible D gene (6 bases). Between the trimmed V and J ends, which lost 4 bases and 0 bases, there was a span of 11 bases. The CDR3 totals 14 residues. Germline values: CDR1 SGHDT, CDR2 YYEEEE. CDR3: CASSRGQDSYEQYF. The CDR3 region has the DNA TGTGCCAGCAGCAGGGGACAAGACTCCTACGAGCAGTACTTC.

The chain is built from TRBV29-1 and TRBJ2-7, with 9 bases aligning to TRBD1. The CDR3 has 12 amino acids. V lost 6 bases and J lost 7; bases outside the gene matches: 7. CDR1 is SQVTM and CDR2 is ANQGSEA in the germline V gene. The CDR3 loop is CSVLQGAGEQYF. CDR3 bases: TGCAGCGTCCTACAGGGGGCCGGGGAGCAGTACTTC.

The V call is TRBV27, the J call TRBJ1-1; 7 bases fit TRBD1. Germline lookup yields CDR1 MNHEY and CDR2 SMNVEV (reference sequence). CDR3 size: 15 residues. Losses at the gene ends were 0 bases for V and 4 bases for J; bases not matched to a gene: 5. CDR3 loop: CASSLSQTGATEAFF. The CDR3, as DNA: TGTGCCAGCAGTTTATCGCAAACAGGGGCCACTGAAGCTTTCTTT.

V usage is TRBV5-1 and J usage is TRBJ2-7, with a weak D call TRBD1 (7 bases). The ends were cut back, 4 bases at V and 1 base at J, with 12 bases in the middle. This CDR3 spans 14 amino acids. Germline-derived CDR1 and CDR2 are SGHRS and YFSETQ. The CDR3: CASSEQGGSYEQYF. Here the CDR3 DNA reads TGCGCCAGCAGCGAGCAGGGGGGATCCTACGAGCAGTACTTC. Together with reference TRBV5-1 and TRBJ2-7, the CDR3 gives the full variable domain: KAGVTQTPRYLIKTRGQQVTLSCSPISGHRSVSWYQQTPGQGLQFLFEYFSETQRNKGNFPGRFSGRQFSNSRSEMNVSTLELGDSALYLCASSEQGGSYEQYFGPGTRLTVT.

The chain is built from TRBV11-3 and TRBJ2-7, with TRBD2 matching over 10 bases. V was clipped by 0 bases and J by 2 bases; unmatched bases: 7. This CDR3 is 17 amino acids long. The V gene's germline CDR1 is SGHNT and CDR2 YENEEA. CDR3 protein: CASSLDSPTSGTYEQYF. CDR3 sequence (DNA): TGTGCCAGCAGCTTAGATAGTCCCACTAGCGGGACCTACGAGCAGTACTTC.

This clone was seen a few times. The gene calls are TRBV7-2 and TRBJ2-1; TRBD2 agrees at 14 bases. This CDR3 comprises 17 residues. Per the germline V gene, CDR1 is SGHTA and CDR2 is FQGNSA. V gave up 3 bases and J gave up 9 bases; unmatched junction bases: 10. The CDR3 region has the DNA TGTGCCAGCAGCTTGAGGTCGGGGACTAGCGGGAGACTTGAGCAGTTCTTC. Its protein is CASSLRSGTSGRLEQFF.

V usage is TRBV29-1 and J usage is TRBJ2-2, with D perhaps matching TRBD1 (5 bases). The V gene lost 3 bases and the J gene lost 5 bases, with 13 bases spanning the gap. This CDR3 is 14 amino acids long. CDR1 is SQVTM and CDR2 is ANQGSEA in the germline V gene. In DNA form, the CDR3 reads TGCAGCGTTGATCGGCAGGGCAGAACCGGGGAGCTGTTTTTT. Protein sequence: CSVDRQGRTGELFF.

This chain joins TRBV19 and TRBJ2-1, with 15 nucleotides matching TRBD2. Germline CDR1 LNHDA, CDR2 SQIVND (reference sequence). The CDR3 consists of 18 residues. Trimming removed 4 bases from V and 4 bases from J; junction bases left unmatched: 8. The CDR3 is CASSRGLAGGRGYNEQFF. The CDR3 bases are TGTGCCAGTAGTAGGGGACTAGCGGGAGGTAGGGGTTACAATGAGCAGTTCTTC.

This chain connects TRBV5-1 to TRBJ2-3; weak D call: TRBD2 (7 bases). V lost 3 bases and J 3 bases, leaving 17 bases between the germline ends. CDR1 and CDR2 from the germline V gene are SGHRS and YFSETQ. CDR3 length equals 16 residues. The CDR3 sequence is CASSSGGGGRTDTQYF. CDR3 coding DNA: TGCGCCAGCAGCTCCGGTGGGGGCGGGAGAACAGATACGCAGTATTTT.

At least ten counts were recorded for this clone. V gene TRBV6-5 combines with J gene TRBJ2-4; weak D call: TRBD2 (6 bases). The length of the CDR3 is 14 residues. V was cut by 5 bases and J by 4 bases, with 12 bases left in between. The germline gives CDR1 MNHEY, CDR2 SVGAGI. CDR3 DNA: TGTGCCAGCAGTAAGGGACTGGGAAAAAACATTCAGTACTTC. It yields the protein CASSKGLGKNIQYF.

V and J are TRBV14 and TRBJ2-7, with D perhaps matching TRBD2 (6 bases). TRBJ2-5 matches the DNA end more closely, so the J call is doubtful. The CDR3 extends over 13 amino acids. The germline CDR1 and CDR2 sequences are SGHDN and FVKESK. This CDR3 is CASSPHGGETQYF. For the CDR3, the DNA is TGTGCCAGCAGCCCTCACGGAGGGGAGACCCAGTACTTC.

This sequence joins TRBV28 and TRBJ1-3; 10 bases line up with TRBD1. V lost 5 bases to trimming and J lost 4 bases; unmatched junction nucleotides: 8. Looked up from germline, CDR1 is MDHEN and CDR2 is SYDVKM. The length of the CDR3 is 16 residues. This CDR3 is CASSPGTGALGNTIYF. CDR3 coding DNA: TGTGCCAGCAGTCCCGGGACAGGGGCCTTAGGAAACACCATATATTTT.